Following are 13 T cell receptor beta chains from one sample sequenced in a study of cytomegalovirus exposure and HLA in healthy donors. This table comes from immunoSEQ multiplex PCR, and its TCRdb copy is limited to in-frame clones, with some not included. The sample has about 170,000 clones, about 89% seen once. The sequenced sample was PBMCs. The source is a man aged 18 to 35 in good health and CMV-seropositive.

This chain links TRBV9 with TRBJ2-1; TRBD2 matches 13 bases. V dropped 4 bases and J dropped 8; count of bases not matched to a gene: 6. CDR1 SGDLS and CDR2 YYNGEE come from the germline V gene. This CDR3 region has 15 residues. For the CDR3, the DNA is TGTGCCAGCAGCCGTACTAGCGGGAGGGCCGATGAGCAGTTCTTC. Translated, it gives CASSRTSGRADEQFF.

In its sample, this clone was seen once. This chain joins TRBV5-1 and TRBJ2-1; 9 bases agree with TRBD2. The CDR3 consists of 16 residues. CDR1 SGHRS and CDR2 YFSETQ come from the germline V gene. After removal of 3 bases from V and 3 bases from J, the junction contained 7 bases not matched to a gene. The CDR3 sequence: CASSSDSGSGYNEQFF. CDR3 bases: TGCGCCAGCAGCTCGGATAGCGGGAGTGGCTACAATGAGCAGTTCTTC.

The chain is built from TRBV5-8 and TRBJ2-7; 7 nucleotides match TRBD1. CDR1 is SGHTS and CDR2 is YDEGEE in the germline V gene. The CDR3 covers 15 residues. V lost 0 bases to trimming and J lost 5 bases; unmatched junction nucleotides: 8. The CDR3 region is CASSLGQGDLDEQYF. The CDR3 nucleotides are TGTGCCAGCAGCTTGGGGCAGGGGGATCTGGACGAGCAGTACTTC.

This clone was observed a few times. The chain has TRBV2 and TRBJ2-6; D is ambiguous. Germline V gene lookup returns CDR1 SNHLY and CDR2 FYNNEI. Between the trimmed V and J ends, which lost 2 bases and 2 bases, there was a span of 7 bases. The CDR3 length is 15 residues. CDR3 sequence: CASSENTPGANVLTF. For the CDR3, the DNA is TGTGCCAGCAGTGAAAACACCCCTGGGGCCAACGTCCTGACTTTC.

The genes are TRBV5-4 and TRBJ2-7, with 9 bases matching TRBD2. The CDR3 has 15 residues. Germline V CDR1 and CDR2: SGHNT, YYREEE (reference sequence). The V and J ends lost 0 bases and 5 bases, in that order; junction bases with no gene match: 6. CDR3 in amino acids: CASSLDLAGVDEQYF. For the CDR3, the DNA is TGTGCCAGCAGCTTGGATTTAGCGGGAGTTGACGAGCAGTACTTC. Together with reference TRBV5-4 and TRBJ2-7, the CDR3 gives the full variable domain: ETGVTQSPTHLIKTRGQQVTLRCSSQSGHNTVSWYQQALGQGPQFIFQYYREEENGRGNFPPRFSGLQFPNYSSELNVNALELDDSALYLCASSLDLAGVDEQYFGPGTRLTVT.

A single count supports this clone. This rearrangement joins TRBV10-3 to TRBJ2-1; TRBD2 might be the D (5 bases). The CDR3 has 13 amino acids. V was cut by 3 bases and J by 3 bases, with 6 bases left in between. CDR1 and CDR2 (germline): ENHRY, SYGVKD. CDR3 sequence (DNA): TGTGCCATCAGTGAACTAGTCTACAATGAGCAGTTCTTC. Its translation: CAISELVYNEQFF.

The chain is built from TRBV7-8 and TRBJ1-5; a possible D gene is TRBD1 (5 bases). The CDR3 has 16 residues. The germline gives CDR1 SGHVS, CDR2 FQNEAQ. The V and J ends lost 5 bases and 2 bases respectively, with 16 bases between them. For the CDR3, the DNA is TGTGCCAGCAGCCCAGAGCGGGGGTGGGGCAATCAGCCCCAGCATTTT. It yields the protein CASSPERGWGNQPQHF.

The chain uses TRBV13 and TRBJ2-7; 7 bases are shared with TRBD1. The CDR3 has 14 residues. The V and J ends lost 2 bases and 5 bases, in that order; junction bases with no gene match: 6. Germline V CDR1 and CDR2: PRHDT, FYEKMQ (reference sequence). CDR3 DNA: TGTGCCAGCAGCTTAAGGGACAGATCGAACGAGCAGTACTTC. This codes for CASSLRDRSNEQYF. Based on the CDR3 plus reference TRBV13 and TRBJ2-7, the full variable domain is AAGVIQSPRHLIKEKRETATLKCYPIPRHDTVYWYQQGPGQDPQFLISFYEKMQSDKGSIPDRFSAQQFSDYHSELNMSSLELGDSALYFCASSLRDRSNEQYFGPGTRLTVT.

The genes are TRBV27 and TRBJ2-1; 9 nucleotides agree with TRBD2. Germline CDR1 reads MNHEY; CDR2 reads SMNVEV (reference sequence). J was trimmed by 0 bases and V by 6 bases; bases with no gene match: 3. The CDR3 contains 15 residues. The CDR3 nucleotides are TGTGCCAGCAGAGAGACTAGCGGCTCCTACAATGAGCAGTTCTTC. Amino acids: CASRETSGSYNEQFF.

The rearrangement uses TRBV7-9 and TRBJ2-1; 12 bases fit TRBD2. The CDR3 loop spans 16 amino acids. Per germline, CDR1 SEHNR and CDR2 FQNEAQ (reference sequence). Trimming cost V 5 bases and J 2 bases; bases outside gene matches: 4. As DNA, the CDR3 is TGTGCCAGCAGCCCACTAGCGGGAGGACCCTACAATGAGCAGTTCTTC. Translating it yields CASSPLAGGPYNEQFF.

The rearrangement links TRBV5-1 to TRBJ2-5, with 9 bases matching TRBD1. This CDR3 comprises 15 residues. From germline, CDR1 is SGHRS and CDR2 YFSETQ. V dropped 4 bases and J dropped 2; count of bases not matched to a gene: 6. For the CDR3, the DNA is TGCGCCAGCAGCAGGGACAGGGCTTTACAAGAGACCCAGTACTTC. Its translation is CASSRDRALQETQYF.

The chain carries TRBV5-4 and TRBJ1-1; D call uncertain. The V gene lost 4 bases and the J gene lost 5 bases, with 9 bases spanning the gap. There are 12 residues in the CDR3. CDR1 and CDR2 (germline): SGHNT, YYREEE (reference sequence). CDR3 DNA sequence: TGTGCCAGCAGCCTGCGGGGAACTGAAGCTTTCTTT. Protein: CASSLRGTEAFF.

The chain combines TRBV28 with TRBJ2-5; possible D gene TRBD2, 6 bases. The CDR3 has 14 residues. Trimming took 6 bases from V and 5 from J, leaving 16 bases between them. Germline CDR1 MDHEN, CDR2 SYDVKM. The CDR3 spells CASREGGRRETQYF. For the CDR3, the DNA is TGTGCCAGCAGGGAGGGCGGACGTCGGGAGACCCAGTACTTC.